The T cell receptor (beta chain) under discussion was sequenced for a study of T cell repertoires in cytomegalovirus infection. The wider study: CMV infection and matching HLA type were both indicated by public TCR beta signatures. General study findings and limits: The cumulative frequency of public TCR beta families identified carriers of CMV plus the relevant HLA.

For this clonotype: The antigen remains undetermined.

This CDR3 has 11 amino acids. In germline, CDR1 is MDHEN, CDR2 SYDVKM. Trimming took off 4 bases at V and 6 bases at J, with 4 bases between the two ends. TCRdb redid the calling of the reads with MiXCR, one entry per CDR3 protein. The top ten hold about 4.6% of the sample, which has roughly 200,000 distinct CDR3 sequences, roughly 9% seen once. Sequenced input: PBMCs. J is TRBJ1-5 and V is TRBV28; D not certain. This receptor was taken from a human donor in good health (CMV status not recorded). Some clones in this sample may be carry-over from other donors' samples. The CDR3 DNA follows: TGTGCCAGCAGTTATCGTCAGCCCCAGCATTTT. It encodes CASSYRQPQHF.